Listed below are T cell receptor beta chains from one sample, sequenced in a study of vaccination and CD4 T cells after COVID-19. TCRdb reprocessed the PCR reads with MiXCR, giving one entry per CDR3 protein. The sample includes about 19,000 distinct CDR3 sequences, over 25% of them seen just once. Which antigens these TCRs recognize remains unknown. Sequencing was done on a sample of cultured CD4+ T cells from blood. The receptor source for this set is a human donor with COVID-19. The CDR3 runs from the conserved cysteine through the conserved F or W. The D gene is left open where the match is weak. Size tells how often a clone was seen (once, few, many) or the class of an expanded clone, and some rows leave it out.

>NA|TRBV6-5|TRBJ1-1|NA
TGTGCCAGCAGTTACCCAGACCATGGGGTTGACACTGAAGCTTTCTTT
CASSYPDHGVDTEAFF
>NA|TRBV7-2|TRBJ1-6|NA
TGTGCCAGCAGCTTCGGTAGGGGCTCACCCCTCCACTTT
CASSFGRGSPLHF
>NA|TRBV7-2|TRBJ2-5|NA
TGTGCCAGCAGCTTCAAGTCGGTGGAGACCCAGTACTTC
CASSFKSVETQYF
>NA|TRBV10-3|TRBJ2-3|NA
TGTGCCATCCAATCCAGCACAGATACGCAGTATTTT
CAIQSSTDTQYF
>NA|TRBV12-3/TRBV12-4|TRBJ1-1|NA
TGTGCCAGCAGTTCCGGACGGGACACTGAAGCTTTCTTT
CASSSGRDTEAFF
>NA|TRBV7-2|TRBJ1-2|NA
TGTGCCAGCAGCCCGCAGCTAAGCTATGGCTACACCTTC
CASSPQLSYGYTF
>NA|TRBV29-1|TRBJ2-2|NA
TGCAGCGTTCAGGGCACCGGGGAGCTGTTTTTT
CSVQGTGELFF
>NA|TRBV12-3/TRBV12-4|TRBJ2-7|NA
TGTGCCAGCAGTAGGGGAGTGGCCGAGCAGTACTTC
CASSRGVAEQYF
>NA|TRBV5-1|TRBJ1-2|TRBD1
TGCGCCAGCAGCTCCGGGACAGGTGCTTCACGAGGTGGCTACACCTTC
CASSSGTGASRGGYTF
>NA|TRBV15|TRBJ1-4|NA
TGTGCCACCAGCAGACCGACAGGTGCAACTAATGAAAAACTGTTTTTT
CATSRPTGATNEKLFF
>medium-sized|TRBV2|TRBJ2-5|NA
TGTGCCAGCAGTTCAGGGGAGACCCAGTACTTC
CASSSGETQYF
>few|TRBV28|TRBJ2-7|NA
TGTGCCAGCCCTCAAAGAGACAGACCCTCCTACGAGCAGTACTTC
CASPQRDRPSYEQYF
>medium-sized|TRBV6-1|TRBJ1-2|NA
TGTGCCAGCAGTGAAAACCAGGCAGCAGGTAGCTATGGCTACACCTTC
CASSENQAAGSYGYTF
>few|TRBV27|TRBJ1-2|NA
TGTGCCAGCAGTTTACGCCAAGTCCCTTATGGCTACACCTTC
CASSLRQVPYGYTF
>NA|TRBV20-1|TRBJ2-3|NA
TGCAGTGCTAGATGGCAGGGAATGGATACGCAGTATTTT
CSARWQGMDTQYF
>NA|TRBV6-1|TRBJ2-7|NA
TGTGCCAGCAGTCGAACAGGGTTCGTCGACGAGCAGTACTTC
CASSRTGFVDEQYF
>NA|TRBV29-1|TRBJ1-1|NA
TGCAGCGTTCACAGGGCTGGCACTGAAGCTTTCTTT
CSVHRAGTEAFF
>NA|TRBV7-9|TRBJ1-3|NA
TGTGCCAGCAGCTTTTCAGATCAAGGAAACACCATATATTTT
CASSFSDQGNTIYF
>NA|TRBV19|TRBJ1-5|NA
TGTGCCGCAAACGGACGTAGCAATCAGCCCCAGCATTTT
CAANGRSNQPQHF
>once|TRBV15|TRBJ1-4|TRBD1
TGTGCCACCAGCCTTCGTCCGGGACAGGGCTTTAATGAAAAACTGTTTTTT
CATSLRPGQGFNEKLFF
>NA|TRBV30|TRBJ1-6|NA
TGTGCCTGGAGTATTTTGGGGGGCTCCCATGATAATTCACCCCTCCACTTT
CAWSILGGSHDNSPLHF
>NA|TRBV19|TRBJ1-1|NA
TGTGCCAGTAGAACCTTTGTTAACAGCCCACTTGGAGCTTTCTTT
CASRTFVNSPLGAFF
>NA|TRBV27|TRBJ2-3|TRBD2
TGTGCCAGCAGACGGACTAGCGGGACGCAGTATTTT
CASRRTSGTQYF
>NA|TRBV15|TRBJ2-1|NA
TGTGCCACCAGCAGAGATCCGGGGACTTACAATGAGCAGTTCTTC
CATSRDPGTYNEQFF
>few|TRBV2|TRBJ1-6|NA
TGTGCCAGCAGTGAGATCATCCCGAATTCACCCCTCCACTTT
CASSEIIPNSPLHF
>NA|TRBV5-1|TRBJ1-2|TRBD1
TGCGCCAGCTCCTCCACCGGGACAGACTATGGCTACACCTTC
CASSSTGTDYGYTF
>NA|TRBV20-1|TRBJ2-5|TRBD2
TGCAGTGCTGGAAAACTAGCGGGAGAGCAAGAGACCCAGTACTTC
CSAGKLAGEQETQYF
>NA|TRBV19|TRBJ1-2|NA
TGTGCCAGTCAATACAAGACAGAGTACACCTTC
CASQYKTEYTF
>NA|TRBV24-1|TRBJ2-6|NA
TGTGCCACCAGTGGGACAGCTCACTCTGGGGCCAACGTCCTGACTTTC
CATSGTAHSGANVLTF
>NA|TRBV19|TRBJ2-4|NA
TGTGCCAGTAGTATAGGACCGGGAATCCTAGCCAAAAACATTCAGTACTTC
CASSIGPGILAKNIQYF
>NA|TRBV24-1|TRBJ2-1|TRBD2
TGTGCCGCCGCTAGCGGGGGCCCAGACAATGAGCAGTTCTTC
CAAASGGPDNEQFF
>few|TRBV6-5|TRBJ1-3|NA
TGTGCCAGCAGTTACATAGTGGGCAGAATCATCTCTGGAAACACCATATATTTT
CASSYIVGRIISGNTIYF
>NA|TRBV5-4|TRBJ1-2|NA
TGTGCCAGCAGCTCTATGGACAGTCTGGGAGGCTACACCTTC
CASSSMDSLGGYTF
>NA|TRBV4-2|TRBJ1-2|TRBD1
TGTGCCAGCAGCCAAGCCTCCAGACAGGGCGAAGCGAAAGGCTACACCTTC
CASSQASRQGEAKGYTF
>NA|TRBV20-1|TRBJ2-3|NA
TGCAGTGCTAGGAGGGACTCCCGCCCGGATACGCAGTATTTT
CSARRDSRPDTQYF
>few|TRBV20-1|TRBJ2-5|TRBD2
TGCAGTGCCAGCGGGGGGAGTAATCAAGAGACCCAGTACTTC
CSASGGSNQETQYF
>few|TRBV28|TRBJ1-1|NA
TGTGCCAGCAGGGGGCGGCCTGAAGCTTTCTTT
CASRGRPEAFF
>few|TRBV6-4|TRBJ2-2|NA
TGTGCCAGCAGCCCACTTCCAGGGAACGGGGAGCTGTTTTTT
CASSPLPGNGELFF
>NA|TRBV28|TRBJ1-6|NA
TGTGCCAGCAGTTTCTCGGCTTCTCCGGGGTCACCCCTCCACTTT
CASSFSASPGSPLHF
>NA|TRBV12-3/TRBV12-4|TRBJ2-4|NA
TGTGCCAGCAGTTTTGGCGCTCTCCGAAACATTCAGTACTTC
CASSFGALRNIQYF
>NA|TRBV5-4|TRBJ1-2|TRBD1
TGTGCCAGCAGCTTTAGCTCAGGGGGCGCTGGAGTCGGCTACACCTTC
CASSFSSGGAGVGYTF
>NA|TRBV7-2|TRBJ1-4|NA
TGTGCCAGCAGCTTATCCGGTATCAATGAAAAACTGTTTTTT
CASSLSGINEKLFF
>few|TRBV12-3/TRBV12-4|TRBJ1-2|TRBD1
TGTGCCAGCAGTCCGGACAGGTTCCTGGGGGGCTACACCTTC
CASSPDRFLGGYTF
>NA|TRBV20-1|TRBJ2-3|NA
TGCAGTGCTAGGGACTGGGGGGTGAATACGCAGTATTTT
CSARDWGVNTQYF